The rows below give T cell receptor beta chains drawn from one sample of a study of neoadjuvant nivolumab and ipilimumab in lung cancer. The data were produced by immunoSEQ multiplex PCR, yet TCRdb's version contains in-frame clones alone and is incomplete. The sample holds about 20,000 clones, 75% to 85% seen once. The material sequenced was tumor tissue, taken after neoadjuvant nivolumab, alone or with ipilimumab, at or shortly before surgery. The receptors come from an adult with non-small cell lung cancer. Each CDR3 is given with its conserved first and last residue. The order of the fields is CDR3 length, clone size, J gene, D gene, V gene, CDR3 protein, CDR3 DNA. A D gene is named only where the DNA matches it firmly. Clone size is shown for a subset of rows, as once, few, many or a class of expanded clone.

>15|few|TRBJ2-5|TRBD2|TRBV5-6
CASSIGLARQETQYF
TGTGCCAGCAGCATAGGACTAGCGAGACAAGAGACCCAGTACTTC
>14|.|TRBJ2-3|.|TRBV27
CASSFSGYTDTQYF
TGTGCCAGCAGTTTTTCGGGTTACACAGATACGCAGTATTTT
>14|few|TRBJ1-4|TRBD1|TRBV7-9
CASSLGTGFEKLFF
TGTGCCAGCAGCTTGGGGACAGGATTTGAAAAACTGTTTTTT
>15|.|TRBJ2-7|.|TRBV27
CASSSFRDNSYEQYF
TGTGCCAGCAGTTCCTTTCGGGACAACTCCTACGAGCAGTACTTC
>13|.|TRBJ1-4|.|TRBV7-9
CASSPGAREKLFF
TGTGCCAGCAGCCCGGGCGCTAGGGAAAAACTGTTTTTT
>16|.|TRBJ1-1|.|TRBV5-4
CASSPNRARSNTEAFF
TGTGCCAGCAGCCCAAACAGGGCCAGGTCGAACACTGAAGCTTTCTTT
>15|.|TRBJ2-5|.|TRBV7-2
CASSSNPGHQETQYF
TGTGCCAGCAGCTCAAACCCGGGACACCAAGAGACCCAGTACTTC
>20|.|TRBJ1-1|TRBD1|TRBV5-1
CASSFAAGTGYISWDTEAFF
TGCGCCAGCAGCTTTGCAGCTGGGACAGGGTATATTAGTTGGGACACTGAAGCTTTCTTT
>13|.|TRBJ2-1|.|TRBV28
CASSLLRWGEQFF
TGTGCCAGCAGTTTACTCCGGTGGGGTGAGCAGTTCTTC
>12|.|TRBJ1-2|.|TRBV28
CASRGWNYGYTF
TGTGCCAGCAGAGGGTGGAACTATGGCTACACCTTC
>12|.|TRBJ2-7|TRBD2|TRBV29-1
CSANFGRPEQYF
TGCAGCGCCAACTTCGGGAGGCCCGAGCAGTACTTC
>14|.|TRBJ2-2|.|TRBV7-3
CASSLSRNTGELFF
TGTGCCAGCAGCTTAAGTCGGAACACCGGGGAGCTGTTTTTT
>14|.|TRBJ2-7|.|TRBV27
CASSLGGGPYEQYF
TGTGCCAGCAGTTTAGGAGGAGGACCCTACGAGCAGTACTTC
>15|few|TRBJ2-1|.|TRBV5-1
CASSLETDLYNEQFF
TGCGCCAGCAGCTTGGAAACGGATTTATACAATGAGCAGTTCTTC
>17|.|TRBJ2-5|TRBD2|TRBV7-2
CASSLGLAGGVQETQYF
TGTGCCAGCAGCTTAGGACTAGCGGGAGGGGTCCAAGAGACCCAGTACTTC
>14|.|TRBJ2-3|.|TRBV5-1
CASSLDASTDTQYF
TGCGCCAGCAGCTTGGATGCTAGCACAGATACGCAGTATTTT
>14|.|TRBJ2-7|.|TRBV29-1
CSVEEERGSYEQYF
TGCAGCGTTGAAGAAGAACGGGGGTCCTACGAGCAGTACTTC